This TCR beta chain was obtained from a study of T cell responses to AZD1222 COVID-19 vaccine. This clone has only a few counts. The protocol was immunoSEQ multiplex PCR, while the TCRdb copy is restricted to in-frame clones and leaves out a portion. The sample yields roughly 180,000 clones, roughly 90% seen once. Trimming removed 5 bases from V and 7 bases from J; junction bases left unmatched: 11. The CDR3 consists of 17 residues. CDR1 is SGHNT, CDR2 YENEEA, per germline. The sequence derives from an adult in good health. The material was peripheral blood, obtained on day 0 of AZD1222 vaccination. The chain combines TRBV11-3 with TRBJ2-1; 13 bases agree with TRBD2. The DNA of the CDR3 is TGTGCCAGCAGCCAGGACGGAGGACTAGCGGGAGTGAATGAGCAGTTCTTC. It yields the protein CASSQDGGLAGVNEQFF.